This T cell receptor beta chain is drawn from a study of CD8 T cells in ankylosing spondylitis. Library preparation for TCR beta used quantitative 5'-RACE with molecular barcodes. TCRdb independently ran MiXCR on the 5' RACE reads; one entry per CDR3 protein. This sample yields some 120,000 distinct CDR3 sequences, of which 6.5% to 9% are seen a single time; 9% to 15% belongs to the top ten. In its sample, this clonotype was seen many times. The sample taken for sequencing was blood, either unsorted or a sorted T cell fraction (not recorded which). The TCR comes from a male donor with ankylosing spondylitis or in good health (not recorded which).

The CDR3 bases are TGTGCCAGCAGCGATCAGGGGACAGATACGCAGTATTTT. Translating gives CASSDQGTDTQYF. The chain carries TRBV9 and TRBJ2-3, with TRBD1 as a possible D gene (6 bases). Germline V CDR1 and CDR2: SGDLS, YYNGEE. The CDR3 sequence is 13 residues long. With 3 bases removed from V and 3 bases from J, the gap between germline ends came to 8 bases.